This TCR beta chain emerged from a study of identical twins. Study-level points and caveats: Sharing of beta out-of-frame sequences by twins showed a weaker excess. Twin-shared out-of-frame alpha sequences showed excess low generation probability. Whereas memory repertoires showed no such difference, abundant cord blood beta clonotypes carried fewer insertions.

TCRdb called the 5' RACE reads again in MiXCR, with one record for every CDR3 protein. The data hold 1.5 million or so distinct CDR3 sequences, with 32% observed a single time. Germline V lookup: CDR1 DFQATT, CDR2 SNEGSKA (reference sequence). This CDR3 is 12 amino acids long. Trimming removed 3 bases from V and 12 bases from J, with 15 bases in between. This clonotype was observed a few times. Its antigen is undetermined. Healthy Caucasians alone served as donors. The chain uses TRBV20-1 and TRBJ2-1, with D perhaps matching TRBD2 (6 bases). The sample was cord blood. The sequence derives from a newborn girl in good health. The chain's CDR3 is CSARTLVGGQFF. Written as DNA, the CDR3 is TGCAGTGCTAGGACCCTAGTGGGAGGGCAGTTCTTC.